A single sample gave rise to the 7 T cell receptor beta chains below, sequenced in a study of cytomegalovirus exposure and HLA in healthy donors. The PCR had 60 Vbeta and 13 Jbeta primers. The data were produced by immunoSEQ multiplex PCR, yet TCRdb's version contains in-frame clones alone and is incomplete. Of about 200,000 clones in the sample, over 65% were seen once. Sequencing was done on a sample of PBMCs. These receptors all stem from a boy aged 2 to 10 in good health and CMV-seronegative.

This clone was picked up a small number of times. The rearrangement joins TRBV6-5 to TRBJ1-2, with no clear D. V gave up 3 bases and J gave up 4 bases, with 9 bases separating them. The CDR3 length is 13 residues. In germline, CDR1 is MNHEY, CDR2 SVGAGI. The CDR3 spells CASSYGRSYGYTF. Written as DNA, the CDR3 is TGTGCCAGCAGTTATGGGAGGTCCTATGGCTACACCTTC.

The chain joins TRBV2 to TRBJ1-2; D gene uncertain. The CDR3 loop spans 12 amino acids. Germline V lookup: CDR1 SNHLY, CDR2 FYNNEI. Trimming shortened V by 4 bases and J by 4 bases, and 7 bases separated the two germline ends. The CDR3 region is CASSVGAYGYTF. The DNA of the CDR3 is TGTGCCAGCAGTGTCGGTGCCTATGGCTACACCTTC.

This sequence joins TRBV6-5 and TRBJ1-2; no clear D. This CDR3 region has 13 residues. V dropped 0 bases and J dropped 4 bases, with 6 bases sitting between them. The germline gives CDR1 MNHEY, CDR2 SVGAGI. The CDR3: CASSYSIGYGYTF. In nucleotides, the CDR3 is TGTGCCAGCAGTTACTCGATCGGCTATGGCTACACCTTC.

The CDR3 loop reads CASSPRQGVREQFF. In DNA, the CDR3 is TGTGCCAGCAGCCCACGACAGGGGGTGAGAGAGCAGTTCTTC. The chain recombines TRBV7-9 with TRBJ2-1; 9 bases fit TRBD1. Unmatched junction bases numbered 9, after V lost 5 bases and J lost 10 bases. Germline V gene data show CDR1 as SEHNR and CDR2 as FQNEAQ (reference sequence). The CDR3 consists of 14 residues.

The chain joins TRBV5-4 to TRBJ1-1; the D gene is possibly TRBD1 (5 bases). Per the germline V gene, CDR1 is SGHNT and CDR2 is YYREEE (reference sequence). V shed 3 bases and J shed 5 bases, with 17 bases lying between them. The CDR3 loop spans 15 amino acids. The CDR3 sequence: CASSSPLKGATEAFF. Here the CDR3 DNA reads TGTGCCAGCAGCTCCCCCTTGAAAGGGGCAACTGAAGCTTTCTTT. Full variable domain (rest looked up from reference TRBV5-4 and TRBJ1-1): ETGVTQSPTHLIKTRGQQVTLRCSSQSGHNTVSWYQQALGQGPQFIFQYYREEENGRGNFPPRFSGLQFPNYSSELNVNALELDDSALYLCASSSPLKGATEAFFGQGTRLTVV.

The rearrangement links TRBV5-6 to TRBJ2-7; D is unresolved. The CDR3 has 15 residues. Germline loops: CDR1 SGHDT, CDR2 YYEEEE. Trimming shortened V by 1 base and J by 6 bases, and 17 bases separated the two germline ends. The CDR3 protein is CASSLWFIRGSEQYF. The DNA of the CDR3 is TGTGCCAGCAGCTTGTGGTTTATCCGAGGATCCGAGCAGTACTTC. Looking up the rest from reference TRBV5-6 and TRBJ2-7 gives the full variable domain: DAGVTQSPTHLIKTRGQQVTLRCSPKSGHDTVSWYQQALGQGPQFIFQYYEEEERQRGNFPDRFSGHQFPNYSSELNVNALLLGDSALYLCASSLWFIRGSEQYFGPGTRLTVT.

The chain has TRBV2 and TRBJ2-1; a possible D gene is TRBD2 (7 bases). CDR1 and CDR2 from the germline V gene are SNHLY and FYNNEI. Deletions cut 6 bases from V and 5 bases from J, with 17 bases between. The CDR3 runs 15 residues. The CDR3 spells CASSHEGGLNNEQFF. The CDR3 nucleotides read TGTGCCAGCAGCCATGAGGGGGGGCTCAACAATGAGCAGTTCTTC. The whole variable domain, remainder taken from reference TRBV2 and TRBJ2-1, is EPEVTQTPSHQVTQMGQEVILRCVPISNHLYFYWYRQILGQKVEFLVSFYNNEISEKSEIFDDQFSVERPDGSNFTLKIRSTKLEDSAMYFCASSHEGGLNNEQFFGPGTRLTVL.